The TCR beta chain under discussion was sequenced for a study of CD8 T cells in ankylosing spondylitis. Study results and caveats: Clones linked to disease were reported to show significant enrichment in matched ankylosing spondylitis synovial fluid. Disease-linked clones bore a CD8+ phenotype, appearing relatively rarely in peripheral blood. Earlier studies detected some motif variants in reactive arthritis synovial fluid and blood.

Quantitative 5'-RACE with molecular barcodes was used to make the TCR beta libraries. TCRdb independently ran MiXCR on the 5' RACE reads; one entry per CDR3 protein. The table has about 340,000 distinct CDR3 sequences, over 12% seen once; the top ten hold about 1%. The CDR3 length is 13 residues. CDR1 and CDR2 (germline): MNHNS, SASEGT. The V end lost 4 bases, the J end lost 3 bases, and 10 bases lay between the germline ends. A few counts support this clonotype. As yet, its antigen is unknown. V and J are TRBV6-1 and TRBJ2-7; possible D gene TRBD2, 6 bases. The sequence came from a male donor with ankylosing spondylitis or in good health (not recorded which). The sample taken for sequencing was blood, either unsorted or a sorted T cell fraction (not recorded which). The DNA of the CDR3 is TGTGCCAGCAGTGTGCGGGGCTTCTACGAGCAGTACTTC. Protein: CASSVRGFYEQYF.